The T cell receptor beta chain described here comes from a study of CD8 T cells in Susac syndrome. RNA, at roughly 0.5 to 1 ug, was reverse transcribed with random hexamers. TCRdb fed the immunoSEQ multiplex PCR reads into MiXCR, producing one record per CDR3 protein. The repertoire holds around 150,000 distinct CDR3 sequences, with around 94% as singletons. The CDR3 contains 14 residues. With 1 base removed from V and 4 bases from J, the gap between germline ends came to 5 bases. CDR1 and CDR2 (germline): SGHTA, FQGNSA. The sequenced sample consisted of CD4+ T cells from PBMCs. The chain has TRBV7-2 and TRBJ2-6; D is undetermined. This clonotype was sampled from a human donor with multiple sclerosis. The CDR3 here is CASSLVSGANVLTF. In DNA, the CDR3 is TGTGCCAGCAGCTTAGTCTCCGGGGCCAACGTCCTGACTTTC. The entire variable domain, with the rest obtained from reference TRBV7-2 and TRBJ2-6, is as follows: GAGVSQSPSNKVTEKGKDVELRCDPISGHTALYWYRQSLGQGLEFLIYFQGNSAPDKSGLPSDRFSAERTGGSVSTLTIQRTQQEDSAVYLCASSLVSGANVLTFGAGSRLTVL.